These T cell receptor beta chains were read from a single sample in a study of blood T cell repertoires in COVID-19. Measured with immunoSEQ multiplex PCR; TCRdb has only the in-frame clones, and not every one. This table holds fewer than 300,000 clones, roughly 85% found once. Sequenced material: peripheral blood. All receptors derive from a woman in her late teens or twenties with acute or convalescent COVID-19. Both conserved end residues are part of each CDR3. A D gene is named only where the DNA matches it firmly. Size values are once, few and many counts, or a class for expanded clones, and some rows have none.

TRBJ2-1	17	.	TRBV28	TRBD2	TGTGCCTTTCAAGGTGCCCGGGGGACTAGCGGGAGTAATGAGCAGTTCTTC	CAFQGARGTSGSNEQFF
TRBJ1-1	14	few	TRBV7-2	.	TGTGCCAGCAGCCGGGAACAGAGGAACACTGAAGCTTTCTTT	CASSREQRNTEAFF
TRBJ2-5	15	.	TRBV5-1	TRBD2	TGCGCCAGCAGCTTGGAAAGCGGGAGATGGGAGACCCAGTACTTC	CASSLESGRWETQYF
TRBJ2-1	15	.	TRBV15	TRBD2	TGTGCCACCAGCAGAGCAAGTTTAGCGGGAGGTGGGCAGTTCTTC	CATSRASLAGGGQFF
TRBJ1-2	12	.	TRBV7-2	.	TGTGCCAGCAGCGAAGACAGATATGGCTACACCTTC	CASSEDRYGYTF
TRBJ2-7	15	.	TRBV12-5	TRBD1	TGTGCTAGTGGTTCATCCGGGACAGGGAGGTACGAGCAGTACTTC	CASGSSGTGRYEQYF
TRBJ2-3	15	.	TRBV3-1/TRBV3-2	.	TGTGCCAGCAGCCAAGTGTCCGGTAGCACAGATACGCAGTATTTT	CASSQVSGSTDTQYF
TRBJ2-7	15	.	TRBV28	TRBD2	TGTGCCAGCAGCCTTACTAGCGGGATTTCCTACGAGCAGTACTTC	CASSLTSGISYEQYF
TRBJ2-5	17	.	TRBV5-4	TRBD2	TGTGCCAGCAGCTACTATGGGACTAGCGGGCCACAAGAGACCCAGTACTTC	CASSYYGTSGPQETQYF
TRBJ2-7	15	once	TRBV11-2	TRBD2	TGTGCCAGCAGCCCGACTAGCGCGGGGTCCTACGAGCAGTACTTC	CASSPTSAGSYEQYF
TRBJ2-7	12	few	TRBV12-3/TRBV12-4	.	TGTGCCAGCAGTTTAGGAGCGTACGAGCAGTACTTC	CASSLGAYEQYF
TRBJ2-7	18	.	TRBV28	TRBD1	TGTGCCAGCAGTTCCCCCTTCAAACAGGGGCCTTCTCCCTACGAGCAGTACTTC	CASSSPFKQGPSPYEQYF
TRBJ1-3	21	.	TRBV9	TRBD1	TGTGCCAGCAGCGGAGCGACCGGGACAGGGGGCCGCGCTTTGCCTGGAAACACCATATATTTT	CASSGATGTGGRALPGNTIYF
TRBJ2-5	13	.	TRBV29-1	TRBD2	TGCAGCGTTCAATCTAGCGGGTACGAGACCCAGTACTTC	CSVQSSGYETQYF
TRBJ1-3	16	.	TRBV10-3	.	TGTGCCATCAGTGAGTATGGGACTGACGCTGGAAACACCATATATTTT	CAISEYGTDAGNTIYF
TRBJ2-1	14	.	TRBV4-1	TRBD1	TGCGCCAGCAGACCCGGGACAGGTAACAATGAGCAGTTCTTC	CASRPGTGNNEQFF
TRBJ1-2	13	.	TRBV6-5	.	TGTGCCAGCAGTTACTCGAGAAGCGGGGGCTACACCTTC	CASSYSRSGGYTF
TRBJ2-7	19	.	TRBV4-1	.	TGCGCCAGCAGCCAAGTAGGGGCGTGGACGACTAGTGCACGCTACGAGCAGTACTTC	CASSQVGAWTTSARYEQYF
TRBJ2-5	15	.	TRBV2	TRBD2	TGTGCCAGCAGTGACGGGAGGGCGTTTAGGGAGACCCAGTACTTC	CASSDGRAFRETQYF
TRBJ2-2	15	few	TRBV15	TRBD1	TGTGCCACCAGCTTGGACAGGGGGTTCACCGGGGAGCTGTTTTTT	CATSLDRGFTGELFF
TRBJ2-1	17	.	TRBV12-2	.	TGTGCAAGTCGCTTAGCGGGTGGGACTAGCGGGAGCGATGAGCAGTTCTTC	CASRLAGGTSGSDEQFF
TRBJ1-6	15	.	TRBV9	.	TGTGCCAGCAGTGGGGGGTCCGGGCCAGGGTCACCCCTCCACTTT	CASSGGSGPGSPLHF
TRBJ1-2	14	.	TRBV5-3	TRBD1	TGTGCCAGAAGCGCAAGGACAGGGACCTCTTGCTACACCTTC	CARSARTGTSCYTF
TRBJ2-2	17	.	TRBV6-2/TRBV6-3	TRBD2	TGTGCCAGCAGTCAACACTCCGGGACTAGCTACACCGGGGAGCTGTTTTTT	CASSQHSGTSYTGELFF
TRBJ1-1	15	many	TRBV9	TRBD1	TGTGCCAGCAGCCCCAGACAGGGGGAGAACACTGAAGCTTTCTTT	CASSPRQGENTEAFF
TRBJ1-5	15	.	TRBV6-2/TRBV6-3	.	TGTGCCAGCAGTTCCGACAGTGTCATCTTGGGGCCCCAGCATTTT	CASSSDSVILGPQHF
TRBJ2-1	15	.	TRBV5-4	TRBD2	TGTGCCCCAGGGCTAGCGGGAGGGCCACCCAATGAGCAGTTCTTC	CAPGLAGGPPNEQFF
TRBJ2-4	15	once	TRBV6-5	.	TGTGCCAGCAGCCCCCATCGAGGAGGCAAAAACATTCAGTACTTC	CASSPHRGGKNIQYF
TRBJ2-5	15	.	TRBV7-2	TRBD2	TGTGCCAGCAGCTTTAGCGGGAATGCGGTAGAGACCCAGTACTTC	CASSFSGNAVETQYF
TRBJ2-5	15	.	TRBV27	.	TGTGCCAGCAGTCCCCGTAGGGGTAGCCGGGAGACCCAGTACTTC	CASSPRRGSRETQYF
TRBJ2-1	14	.	TRBV7-2	TRBD2	TGTGCCAGCAGCCCCGGGGGGATTTACAATGAGCAGTTCTTC	CASSPGGIYNEQFF
TRBJ1-5	11	.	TRBV19	.	TGTGCCAGTCGGAGGCCCCAGCCCCAGCATTTT	CASRRPQPQHF
TRBJ1-2	14	.	TRBV6-4	.	TGTGCCAGCAGTGAGGGTCCCGGAGGCTATGGCTACACCTTC	CASSEGPGGYGYTF
TRBJ2-7	14	.	TRBV30	TRBD1	TGTGCCTGGAGTGCGGGACAGGGGGCCTACGAGCAGTACTTC	CAWSAGQGAYEQYF
TRBJ2-1	16	.	TRBV30	TRBD2	TGTGCCTGGAGTAGGATGGCGGGGGTCTCCTACAATGAGCAGTTCTTC	CAWSRMAGVSYNEQFF
TRBJ2-3	15	.	TRBV7-3	.	TGTGCCAGCAGCTTTAGGGGGGGAACGGCAGATACGCAGTATTTT	CASSFRGGTADTQYF
TRBJ1-2	17	few	TRBV5-1	TRBD1	TGCGCCAGCAGCTTGGCCTGGGGACAGGAAGCCTTTTATGGCTACACCTTC	CASSLAWGQEAFYGYTF
TRBJ2-7	15	.	TRBV27	TRBD1	TGTGCCAGCAGATCCCCCGGGACAGGGGTCTACGAGCAGTACTTC	CASRSPGTGVYEQYF
TRBJ1-4	15	.	TRBV2	TRBD1	TGTGCCAGCAGCCGATCGACAGGGAGTGGAGAAAAACTGTTTTTT	CASSRSTGSGEKLFF
TRBJ1-4	17	.	TRBV21-1	.	TGTGCCAGCAGCAAAGCGCTAAATGGGGGGGATGGTGAAAAACTGTTTTTT	CASSKALNGGDGEKLFF
TRBJ1-2	16	few	TRBV4-1	.	TGCGCCAGCAGCCAAGATCATAGGACAGCGCTTCCTGGCTACACCTTC	CASSQDHRTALPGYTF